This T cell receptor beta chain is from a study of blood T cell repertoires in COVID-19. Study summary: Sample material is recorded as cDNA or gDNA derived from T cells, B-cell-depleted T cells, or PBMCs.

As handled by the study authors: Amplification with reference gene primers provided the estimates of nucleated cell counts. Libraries were prepared by immunoSEQ multiplex PCR; TCRdb keeps only in-frame clonotypes and omits some of them. That table gives V, J and clone size, and the DNA gave D and trimming. The table shows under 300,000 clones, with 75% to 90% occurring only once. Trimming left V 6 bases short and J 7 bases short, with 9 bases between. CDR3 length: 11 residues. The germline V gene has CDR1 MNHEY and CDR2 SVGAGI. The sequencing input was peripheral blood. The chain carries TRBV6-5 and TRBJ2-5, with no clear D. The sequence was obtained from a woman between 40 and 50 years old with acute or convalescent COVID-19. The CDR3 bases are TGTGCCAGCAGATTCGAGCGGACCCAGTACTTC. Protein product: CASRFERTQYF.